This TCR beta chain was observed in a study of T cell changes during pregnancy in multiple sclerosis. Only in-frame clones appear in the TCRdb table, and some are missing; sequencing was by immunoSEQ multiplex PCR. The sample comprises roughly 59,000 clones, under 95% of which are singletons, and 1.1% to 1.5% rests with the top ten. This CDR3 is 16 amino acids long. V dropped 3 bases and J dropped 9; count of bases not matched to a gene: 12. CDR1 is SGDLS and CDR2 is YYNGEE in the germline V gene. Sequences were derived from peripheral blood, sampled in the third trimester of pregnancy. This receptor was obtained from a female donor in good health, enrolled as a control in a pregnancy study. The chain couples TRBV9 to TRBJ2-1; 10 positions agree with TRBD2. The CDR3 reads CASSDKRGGRLSEQFF. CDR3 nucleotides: TGTGCCAGCAGCGACAAGCGGGGGGGGCGATTGAGTGAGCAGTTCTTC.